This T cell receptor beta chain was captured by sequencing in a study of blood T cell repertoires in COVID-19. The assay was immunoSEQ multiplex PCR, and TCRdb's table has in-frame clones only and misses some. The repertoire includes approximately 270,000 clones, approximately 88% of them detected once, and around 6.6% sits in the top ten. The CDR3 consists of 16 residues. CDR1 is SGHRS and CDR2 is YFSETQ in the germline V gene. The V and J ends lost 1 base and 6 bases, in that order; junction bases with no gene match: 8. The TCR was taken from a woman aged 30 to 39 with COVID-19, enrolled during active disease. The chain couples TRBV5-1 to TRBJ2-2; 8 nucleotides match TRBD2. What was sequenced was peripheral blood. CDR3 in DNA: TGCGCCAGCAGCTTGCTCGGGGGGGCCGACTCCGGGGAGCTGTTTTTT. Amino acid sequence: CASSLLGGADSGELFF.